This T cell receptor (beta chain) was recorded in a study of blood T cells in healthy people across ages. Primed by a sample-barcoded 5' primer and a J-beta primer mix, a second PCR proceeded for roughly 7 to 11 cycles. Each cDNA molecule received a tag from a template-switch adaptor that had 12 random nucleotides. From each sample, at least 3 million paired-end reads containing CDR3 were obtained. TCRdb re-analysed the 5' RACE reads in MiXCR, keeping a single row per CDR3 protein. Of around 1,000,000 distinct CDR3 sequences in the sample, 35% to 40% are singletons; the top ten hold under 15%. The CDR3 sequence is 15 residues long. Trimming removed 3 bases from V and 2 bases from J, with 14 bases in between. CDR1 and CDR2 (germline): MNHEY, SVGAGI.

The sequence was obtained from a man aged 18 to 30 in good health. The sequencing sample was made of blood. This chain uses TRBV6-5 with TRBJ2-7, with D possibly being TRBD2 (6 bases). The CDR3 coding sequence is TGTGCCAGCAGTTATTCGGCAGGGAGGACCTACGAGCAGTACTTC. It translates to CASSYSAGRTYEQYF.